Following are 8 T cell receptor beta chains from one sample sequenced in a study of CD8+ T cells in alopecia areata. RNA extraction and reverse transcription yielded cDNA as sequencing template. Method: immunoSEQ multiplex PCR; TCRdb's copy keeps in-frame clones and lacks some. The repertoire holds roughly 120,000 clones, approximately 59% seen once, with approximately 29% in the top ten. The treatment here: oral pan-JAK inhibitor, 5-10 mg twice daily. The sample consisted of CD8+ T cells sorted from blood, taken at week 4, from a patient treated with tofacitinib. These receptors were collected from a human donor with alopecia areata.

The gene calls are TRBV15 and TRBJ2-7; possibly TRBD1 or TRBD2 for D (5 bases each). The V gene's germline CDR1 is LNHNV and CDR2 YYDKDF (reference sequence). Trimming shortened V by 8 bases and J by 5 bases, and 13 bases separated the two germline ends. The CDR3 consists of 12 residues. The CDR3 is CATSPGLDEQYF. Here the CDR3 DNA reads TGTGCCACCTCTCCGGGGCTGGACGAGCAGTACTTC.

This clone showed up many times. Other nucleotide sequences in the sample specify the same CDR3. The gene calls are TRBV19 and TRBJ1-5; a possible D gene is TRBD1 (6 bases). CDR3 length: 14 amino acids. CDR1 and CDR2 (germline): LNHDA, SQIVND (reference sequence). V was clipped by 1 base and J by 2 bases, with 6 bases between them. CDR3 coding DNA: TGTGCCAGTAGTATAGGGACAGGCAATCAGCCCCAGCATTTT. It encodes CASSIGTGNQPQHF.

The chain is built from TRBV30 and TRBJ2-1; possible D gene TRBD2, 5 bases. CDR1 and CDR2 from the germline V gene are GTSNPN and SVGIG (reference sequence). The CDR3 has 13 residues. The V end lost 1 base, the J end lost 5 bases, and 9 bases lay between the germline ends. For the CDR3, the DNA is TGTGCCTGGAGTGACGGGATCCACAATGAGCAGTTCTTC. Translation gives CAWSDGIHNEQFF.

The chain combines TRBV30 with TRBJ2-3; 8 bases match TRBD2. The length of the CDR3 is 16 residues. J was trimmed by 2 bases and V by 0 bases; bases with no gene match: 7. Germline CDR1 and CDR2: GTSNPN and SVGIG (reference sequence). CDR3 amino acids: CAWSVGAGGFTDTQYF. In DNA, the CDR3 is TGTGCCTGGAGTGTAGGGGCGGGGGGCTTCACAGATACGCAGTATTTT.

J is TRBJ1-2 and V is TRBV15; TRBD1 matches at 7 bases. The CDR3 length is 16 residues. The ends lost 0 bases at V and 7 bases at J; junction bases unmatched: 11. CDR1 is LNHNV, CDR2 YYDKDF, per germline (reference sequence). CDR3 sequence (DNA): TGTGCCACCAGCAGAGACCGAATGGACAGGTCGGGTGGCTACACCTTC. This codes for CATSRDRMDRSGGYTF.

The CDR3, as DNA: TGCGCCAGCAGCCAAGATCCGACAGGGGCGGTCTATGGCTACACCTTC. Its translation: CASSQDPTGAVYGYTF. V usage is TRBV4-1 and J usage is TRBJ1-2, with 8 nucleotides matching TRBD1. V shed 0 bases and J 4 bases; nucleotides not matched to a gene: 7. CDR3 length: 16 amino acids. The germline V gene has CDR1 MGHRA and CDR2 YSYEKL.

The gene calls are TRBV29-1 and TRBJ2-1; D gene unclear. This CDR3 contains 9 residues. The germline CDR1 and CDR2 sequences are SQVTM and ANQGSEA. Between the trimmed V and J ends, which lost 8 bases and 7 bases, there was a span of 6 bases. The CDR3 sequence: CSPGNEQFF. The CDR3 DNA sequence: TGCAGCCCTGGGAATGAGCAGTTCTTC.

The CDR3 loop reads CASRSKTGAYEQYF. The DNA for the CDR3 is TGTGCCAGCAGAAGTAAAACAGGGGCCTACGAGCAGTACTTC. The V gene is TRBV7-9, the J gene TRBJ2-7, with 7 bases lining up with TRBD1. Germline V gene lookup returns CDR1 SEHNR and CDR2 FQNEAQ (reference sequence). V lost 6 bases, J lost 2 bases, and 7 bases stayed unmatched. The CDR3 extends over 14 amino acids.